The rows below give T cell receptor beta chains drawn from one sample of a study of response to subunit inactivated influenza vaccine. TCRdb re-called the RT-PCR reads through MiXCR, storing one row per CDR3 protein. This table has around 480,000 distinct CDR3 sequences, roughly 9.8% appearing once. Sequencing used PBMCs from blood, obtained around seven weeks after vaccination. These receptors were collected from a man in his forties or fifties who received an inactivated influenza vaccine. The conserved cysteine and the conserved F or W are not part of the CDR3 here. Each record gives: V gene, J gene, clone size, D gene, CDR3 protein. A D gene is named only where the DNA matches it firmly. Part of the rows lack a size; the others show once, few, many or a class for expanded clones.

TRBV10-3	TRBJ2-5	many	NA	AISETAGKQTQY
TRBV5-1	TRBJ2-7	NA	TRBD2	ASSLGASGRAVYEQY
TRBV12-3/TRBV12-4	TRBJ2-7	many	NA	ASSTTEIDEQY
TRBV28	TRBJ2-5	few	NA	ASSNPGEKTQY
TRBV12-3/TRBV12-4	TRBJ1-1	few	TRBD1	ASSQTGGDQSAF
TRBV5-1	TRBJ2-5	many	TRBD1	ASSLVGQGARETQY
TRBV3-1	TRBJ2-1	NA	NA	ASSQDSVKGNEQF
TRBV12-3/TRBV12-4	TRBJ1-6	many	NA	ASSFLRASDNSPLH
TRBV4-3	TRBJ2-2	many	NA	ASSQVTGNTGELF
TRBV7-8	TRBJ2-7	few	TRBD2	ASSPGLADSRY
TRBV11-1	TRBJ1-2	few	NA	ASSLSLGGDYGYT
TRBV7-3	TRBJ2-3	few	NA	ASSPGGRDTQY
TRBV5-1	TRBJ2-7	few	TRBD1	ASSLEQGRSYEQY
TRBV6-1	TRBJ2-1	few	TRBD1	ASSRTPGQGANNEQF
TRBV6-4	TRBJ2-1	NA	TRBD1	ASRRDRGAYEQF
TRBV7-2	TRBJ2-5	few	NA	ASSSRLAMYQETQY
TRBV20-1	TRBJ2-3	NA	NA	SALNYRVSTDTQY
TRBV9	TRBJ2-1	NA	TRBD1	ASSVSTGGSYEQF
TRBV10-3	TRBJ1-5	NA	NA	AINPDPNQPQH
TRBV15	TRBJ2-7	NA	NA	ATSRDRSRSYEQY
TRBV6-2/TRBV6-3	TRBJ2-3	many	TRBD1	ASSYSTGSRTDTQY
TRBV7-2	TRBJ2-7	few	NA	ASSILSTGQAAWEQY
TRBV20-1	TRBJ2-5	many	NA	SARVGTQETQY
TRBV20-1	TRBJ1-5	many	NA	SARDGENQPQH
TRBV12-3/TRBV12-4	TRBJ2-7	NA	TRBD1	ASSLEVGDRGIYEQY
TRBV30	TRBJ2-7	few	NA	AWTEGSYEQY
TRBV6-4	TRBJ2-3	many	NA	ASSSLSSTDTQY
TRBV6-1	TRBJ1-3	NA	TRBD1	ASSHTGGAGNTIY
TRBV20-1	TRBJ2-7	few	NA	SARVAGTEDEQY
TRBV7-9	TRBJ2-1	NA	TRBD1	ASSLPGGVEQF
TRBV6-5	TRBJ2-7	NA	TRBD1	ASSYRDRGTYEQY
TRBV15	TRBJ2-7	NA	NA	ATSRDLQDEQY
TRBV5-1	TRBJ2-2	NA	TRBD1	ASSPTGGRELF
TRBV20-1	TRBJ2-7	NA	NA	SASCLQRVSYEQY
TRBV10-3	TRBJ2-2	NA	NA	ATGSRPPNTGELF
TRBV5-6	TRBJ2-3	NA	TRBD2	ASSFKFSGGAGTDTQY
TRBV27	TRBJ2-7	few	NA	ASSHGRHYEQY
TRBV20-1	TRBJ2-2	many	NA	SARDVRGTGELF
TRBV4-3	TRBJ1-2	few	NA	ASSQGGESGLYGYT
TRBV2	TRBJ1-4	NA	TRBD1	ASIQGADNEKLF
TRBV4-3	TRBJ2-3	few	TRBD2	ASSQVYRTSGLTDTQY